There are a few counts of the clone carrying this TCR beta chain. What it recognizes is unknown. This record belongs to a study of T cell responses to AZD1222 COVID-19 vaccine. The study's findings and limits: Distributed over spike, vaccine-associated CD4 TCRs predominated at 160-218 and 743-854. White British ancestry dominated among donors, who included more females, and clonal diversity was possibly underestimated. The study reported that nearly half of spike-specific TCRs target unmutated variant regions.

Clones were read by immunoSEQ multiplex PCR, and TCRdb kept only the in-frame ones, dropping some. The sample gives under 20,000 clones, about 80% of which show up once; 14% is in the top ten. The CDR3 extends over 15 amino acids. Germline V gene lookup returns CDR1 MNHEY and CDR2 SMNVEV (reference sequence). V gave up 3 bases and J gave up 4 bases; unmatched junction bases: 5. Recipients boosted at about 4 weeks or about 12 weeks are pooled. The specimen was peripheral blood, collected 28 days after the second AZD1222 dose. The receptor was isolated from an adult who received the AZD1222 COVID-19 vaccine. The chain couples TRBV27 to TRBJ2-7; 11 bases agree with TRBD2. CDR3 loop: CASSFLAGGYYEQYF. The CDR3 DNA reads TGTGCCAGCAGTTTTCTAGCGGGGGGCTATTACGAGCAGTACTTC.